This T cell receptor (beta chain) was sequenced in a study of OX40 agonist ivuxolimab in advanced cancers. Turning to the study itself: Ivuxolimab is a fully human IgG2 antibody that activates OX40 (CD134). Having had anti-PD-1, anti-PD-L1 or anti-CTLA-4 therapy before was allowed, and roughly 40% had some. In three patients, partial responses were observed, one with hepatocellular carcinoma and two with cutaneous melanoma. The study's findings and limits: Clonal expansion was among the lowest in partial responders at 0.1-3.0 mg/kg, especially CD8+.

Libraries were prepared by immunoSEQ multiplex PCR; TCRdb keeps only in-frame clonotypes and omits some of them. The table has 50,000 to 75,000 clones, approximately 86% seen once. V lost 3 bases, J lost 7 bases, and 12 bases lay in between. The length of the CDR3 is 13 residues. CDR1 and CDR2 (germline): ENHRY, SYGVKD. Concerning this clone: Its target is not known.

This receptor was taken from an adult with an advanced solid tumor such as melanoma, head and neck, liver or kidney cancer. V gene TRBV10-3 combines with J gene TRBJ1-2, with a possible D match to TRBD1 (5 bases). The material sequenced was CD4+ or CD8+ T cells sorted from blood, taken in a trial of the OX40 agonist ivuxolimab. CDR3 nucleotides: TGTGCCATCAGTGATAACGAGGGGTTTGGCTACACCTTC. It is translated as CAISDNEGFGYTF.